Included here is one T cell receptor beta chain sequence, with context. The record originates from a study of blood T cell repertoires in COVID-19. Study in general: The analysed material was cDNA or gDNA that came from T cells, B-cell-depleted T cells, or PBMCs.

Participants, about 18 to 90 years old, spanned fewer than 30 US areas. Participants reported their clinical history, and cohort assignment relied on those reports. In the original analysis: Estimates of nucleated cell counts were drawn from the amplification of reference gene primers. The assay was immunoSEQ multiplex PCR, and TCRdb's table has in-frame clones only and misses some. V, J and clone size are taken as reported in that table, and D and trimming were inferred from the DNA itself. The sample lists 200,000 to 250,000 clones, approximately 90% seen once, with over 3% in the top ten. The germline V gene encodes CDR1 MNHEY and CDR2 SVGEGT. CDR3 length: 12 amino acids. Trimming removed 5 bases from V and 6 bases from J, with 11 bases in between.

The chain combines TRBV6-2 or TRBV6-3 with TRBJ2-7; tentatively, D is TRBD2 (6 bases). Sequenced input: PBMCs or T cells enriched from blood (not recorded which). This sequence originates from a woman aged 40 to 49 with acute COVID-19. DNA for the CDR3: TGTGCCAGCAGTGGAAGGAGGGTCGAGCAGTACTTC. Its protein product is CASSGRRVEQYF.